The 11 T cell receptor beta chains reported below all come from one sample, sequenced in a study of cytomegalovirus exposure and HLA in healthy donors. Profiling relied on immunoSEQ multiplex PCR, and the TCRdb table lists in-frame clones only, not all of them. The sample carries about 110,000 clones, more than 90% recorded once. The specimen sequenced was PBMCs. The receptors were gathered from a woman younger than 30 in good health and CMV-seronegative.

The chain carries TRBV15 and TRBJ2-7, with 7 bases aligning to TRBD1. V lost 2 bases and J lost 3; bases outside the gene matches: 7. The CDR3 sequence is 15 residues long. Germline lookup yields CDR1 LNHNV and CDR2 YYDKDF (reference sequence). The CDR3 DNA reads as TGTGCCACCAGCAGATCGACAGGGATTCTCTACGAGCAGTACTTC. Its protein is CATSRSTGILYEQYF. Drawing the rest from reference TRBV15 and TRBJ2-7, the complete variable domain is DAMVIQNPRYQVTQFGKPVTLSCSQTLNHNVMYWYQQKSSQAPKLLFHYYDKDFNNEADTPDNFQSRRPNTSFCFLDIRSPGLGDTAMYLCATSRSTGILYEQYFGPGTRLTVT.

The V and J genes are TRBV30 and TRBJ1-2; TRBD1 matches 12 bases. Germline CDR1 is GTSNPN and CDR2 is SVGIG (reference sequence). The CDR3 runs to 13 residues. The V gene end was trimmed by 5 bases and the J gene end by 7 bases; junction bases not matched to a gene: 5. The CDR3 DNA follows: TGTGCCTGGGCGAGGGGACAGGGGGCTGGCTACACCTTC. It is translated as CAWARGQGAGYTF.

The V gene is TRBV5-1, the J gene TRBJ1-1, with 8 bases identical to TRBD1. This CDR3 comprises 13 residues. With V trimmed by 4 bases and J by 6 bases, 5 bases remained unmatched. From germline, CDR1 is SGHRS and CDR2 YFSETQ. This CDR3 reads CASSKTGESEAFF. DNA of the CDR3: TGCGCCAGCAGCAAGACAGGGGAGTCTGAAGCTTTCTTT.

J is TRBJ1-5 and V is TRBV27; no clear D. Germline V gene lookup returns CDR1 MNHEY and CDR2 SMNVEV (reference sequence). The CDR3 is 13 residues long. Deletions cut 3 bases from V and 6 bases from J, with 9 bases between. DNA of the CDR3: TGTGCCAGCAGTTTTACGGGGTCTCAGCCCCAGCATTTT. This translates into CASSFTGSQPQHF.

This chain connects TRBV7-9 to TRBJ2-1; 7 bases agree with TRBD2. This CDR3 comprises 14 residues. Germline CDR1 and CDR2: SEHNR and FQNEAQ (reference sequence). The ends lost 2 bases at V and 5 bases at J; junction bases unmatched: 3. The CDR3 sequence is CASSLLAEHNEQFF. The DNA of the CDR3 is TGTGCCAGCAGCTTACTAGCGGAGCACAATGAGCAGTTCTTC. The whole variable domain, remainder taken from reference TRBV7-9 and TRBJ2-1, is DTGVSQNPRHKITKRGQNVTFRCDPISEHNRLYWYRQTLGQGPEFLTYFQNEAQLEKSRLLSDRFSAERPKGSFSTLEIQRTEQGDSAMYLCASSLLAEHNEQFFGPGTRLTVL.

The chain uses TRBV7-2 and TRBJ1-6; 7 positions agree with TRBD1. This CDR3 is 16 amino acids long. Germline trimming cut 6 bases from V and 7 bases from J; bases unmatched to any gene: 12. Per the germline V gene, CDR1 is SGHTA and CDR2 is FQGNSA. CDR3 DNA sequence: TGTGCCAGCAGGCCCCATCACGACAGGGCAAATTCACCCCTCCACTTT. Encoded protein: CASRPHHDRANSPLHF.

This chain links TRBV19 with TRBJ1-4; no definite D call. In germline, CDR1 is LNHDA, CDR2 SQIVND (reference sequence). This CDR3 comprises 15 residues. V was cut by 3 bases and J by 5 bases, with 13 bases left in between. CDR3: CASSIAGRLNEKLFF. Written as DNA, the CDR3 is TGTGCCAGTAGTATCGCCGGCAGACTAAATGAAAAACTGTTTTTT.

The rearrangement uses TRBV28 and TRBJ2-5; perhaps TRBD1 as D (5 bases). The CDR3 runs 15 residues. CDR1 and CDR2 (germline): MDHEN, SYDVKM. V lost 7 bases and J 5 bases, leaving 20 bases between the germline ends. CDR3 sequence (DNA): TGTGCCAGCAATGAGTTCCAGGGAATTGGGGAGACCCAGTACTTC. Translation gives CASNEFQGIGETQYF.

This rearrangement joins TRBV6-1 to TRBJ2-1, with D hard to call. Trimming left V 3 bases short and J 9 bases short, with 9 bases between. The length of the CDR3 is 12 residues. Germline-derived CDR1 and CDR2 are MNHNS and SASEGT. The CDR3 is CASSDRVFEQFF. The CDR3 DNA reads as TGTGCCAGCAGTGATCGGGTTTTTGAGCAGTTCTTC.

This clone has a single count. The chain combines TRBV7-2 with TRBJ2-7; 7 nucleotides align to TRBD2. CDR3 length: 14 amino acids. Germline V gene data show CDR1 as SGHTA and CDR2 as FQGNSA. After removal of 5 bases from V and 3 bases from J, the junction contained 7 bases not matched to a gene. CDR3 loop: CASSAGLVGYEQYF. The CDR3 DNA reads TGTGCCAGCAGCGCAGGACTAGTCGGCTACGAGCAGTACTTC.

The table lists this clone with a count of one. This chain connects TRBV29-1 to TRBJ1-4; D gene ambiguous. The ends were cut back, 7 bases at V and 8 bases at J, with 8 bases in the middle. The CDR3 is 10 amino acids. Germline CDR1 reads SQVTM; CDR2 reads ANQGSEA. DNA for the CDR3: TGCAGCGCTATCGCGGAAAAACTGTTTTTT. This codes for CSAIAEKLFF.